This T cell receptor beta chain is from a study of blood T cell repertoires in COVID-19. Study-wide background: Sources were T cells, B-cell-depleted T cells, or PBMCs; the material itself was cDNA or gDNA.

Profiled with immunoSEQ multiplex PCR; TCRdb holds only in-frame clones, not every one. The sample yields about 150,000 clones, 80% to 85% seen once. In germline, CDR1 is WSHSY, CDR2 SAAADI. The CDR3 has 15 amino acids. With 7 bases removed from V and 0 bases from J, the gap between germline ends came to 13 bases. The TCR sequence derives from a woman between 50 and 59 years old who had been exposed to COVID-19. The V and J genes are TRBV10-2 and TRBJ2-1; a possible D gene is TRBD1 (7 bases). Sequenced sample: PBMCs or T cells enriched from blood (not recorded which). The CDR3 sequence: CASTRGVSSYNEQFF. The CDR3 DNA sequence: TGCGCCAGCACCAGGGGGGTCAGCTCCTACAATGAGCAGTTCTTC.